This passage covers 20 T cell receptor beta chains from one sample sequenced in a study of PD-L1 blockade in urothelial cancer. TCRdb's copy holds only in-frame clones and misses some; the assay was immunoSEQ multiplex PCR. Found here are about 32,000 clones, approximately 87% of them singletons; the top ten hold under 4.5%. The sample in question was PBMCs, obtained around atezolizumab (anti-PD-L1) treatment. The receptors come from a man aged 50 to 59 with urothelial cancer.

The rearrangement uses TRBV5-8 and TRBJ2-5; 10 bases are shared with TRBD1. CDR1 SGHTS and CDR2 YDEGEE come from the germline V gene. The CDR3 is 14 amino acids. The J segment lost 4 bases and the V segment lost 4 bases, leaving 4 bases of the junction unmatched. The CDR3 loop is CASSRDRGTETQYF. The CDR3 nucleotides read TGTGCCAGCAGCCGGGACAGGGGAACAGAGACCCAGTACTTC. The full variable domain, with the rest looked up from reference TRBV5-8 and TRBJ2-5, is EAGVTQSPTHLIKTRGQQATLRCSPISGHTSVYWYQQALGLGLQFLLWYDEGEERNRGNFPPRFSGRQFPNYSSELNVNALELEDSALYLCASSRDRGTETQYFGPGTRLLVL.

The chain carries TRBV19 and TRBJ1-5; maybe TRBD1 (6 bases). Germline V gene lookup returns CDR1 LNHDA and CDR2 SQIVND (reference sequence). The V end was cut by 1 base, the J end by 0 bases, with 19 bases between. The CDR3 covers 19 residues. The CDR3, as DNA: TGTGCCAGTAGTATAGTTAGGTCAGGGGCAGTATATAGCAATCAGCCCCAGCATTTT. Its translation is CASSIVRSGAVYSNQPQHF.

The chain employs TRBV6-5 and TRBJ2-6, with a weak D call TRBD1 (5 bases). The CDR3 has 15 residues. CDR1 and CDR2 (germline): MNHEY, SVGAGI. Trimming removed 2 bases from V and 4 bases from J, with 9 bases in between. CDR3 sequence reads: CASSYAGPGANVLTF. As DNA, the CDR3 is TGTGCCAGCAGTTACGCAGGGCCCGGGGCCAACGTCCTGACTTTC.

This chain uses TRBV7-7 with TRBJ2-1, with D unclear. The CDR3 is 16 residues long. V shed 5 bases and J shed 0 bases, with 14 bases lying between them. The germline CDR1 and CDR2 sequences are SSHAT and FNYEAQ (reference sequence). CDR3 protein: CASSPHEVPSYNEQFF. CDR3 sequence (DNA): TGTGCCAGCAGCCCTCATGAGGTGCCCTCCTACAATGAGCAGTTCTTC.

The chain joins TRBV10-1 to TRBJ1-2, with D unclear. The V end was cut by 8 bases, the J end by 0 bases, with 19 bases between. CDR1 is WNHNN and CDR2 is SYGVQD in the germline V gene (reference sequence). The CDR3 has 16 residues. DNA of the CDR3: TGCGCCAGCTCCCCGGGGTCCGGCGCCCCTAACTATGGCTACACCTTC. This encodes CASSPGSGAPNYGYTF.

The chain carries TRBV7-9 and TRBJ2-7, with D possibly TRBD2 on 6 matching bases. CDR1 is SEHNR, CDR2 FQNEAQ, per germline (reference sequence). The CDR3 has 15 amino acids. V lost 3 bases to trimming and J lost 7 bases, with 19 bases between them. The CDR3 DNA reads TGTGCCAGCAGCTTTTTCCGCGGGACCACCGGGGAGCAGTACTTC. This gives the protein CASSFFRGTTGEQYF.

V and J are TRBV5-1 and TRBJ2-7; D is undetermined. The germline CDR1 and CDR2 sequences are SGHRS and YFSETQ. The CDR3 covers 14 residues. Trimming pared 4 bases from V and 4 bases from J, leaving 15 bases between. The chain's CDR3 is CASSLRIPPYEQYF. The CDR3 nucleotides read TGCGCCAGCAGCCTGCGTATCCCCCCATACGAGCAGTACTTC.

Written as DNA, the CDR3 is TGTGCCAGCAGCTTCCCCGGCGGACAAAGCTCCTACGAGCAGTACTTC. It is translated as CASSFPGGQSSYEQYF. V is TRBV7-9 and J is TRBJ2-7, with D possibly being TRBD1 (5 bases). The ends were cut back, 3 bases at V and 0 bases at J, with 15 bases in the middle. Germline V gene sequence: CDR1 SEHNR, CDR2 FQNEAQ (reference sequence). The length of the CDR3 is 16 residues.

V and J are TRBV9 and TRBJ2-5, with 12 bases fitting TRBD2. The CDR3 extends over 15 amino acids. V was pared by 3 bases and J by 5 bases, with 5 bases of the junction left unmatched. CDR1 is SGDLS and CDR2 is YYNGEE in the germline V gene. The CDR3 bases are TGTGCCAGCAGCGACCTAGCGGGAGGGGAGGAGACCCAGTACTTC. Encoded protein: CASSDLAGGEETQYF.

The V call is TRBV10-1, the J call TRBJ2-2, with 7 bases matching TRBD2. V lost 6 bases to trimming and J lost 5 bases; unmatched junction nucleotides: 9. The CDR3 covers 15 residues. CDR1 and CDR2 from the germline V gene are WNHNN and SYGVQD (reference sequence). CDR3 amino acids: CASRAKRDGTGELFF. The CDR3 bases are TGCGCCAGCAGAGCAAAGCGGGATGGTACCGGGGAGCTGTTTTTT.

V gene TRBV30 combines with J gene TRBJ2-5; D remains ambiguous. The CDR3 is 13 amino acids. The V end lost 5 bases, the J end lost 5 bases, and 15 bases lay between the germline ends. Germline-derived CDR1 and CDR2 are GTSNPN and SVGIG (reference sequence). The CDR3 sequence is CAWGLINGETQYF. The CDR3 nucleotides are TGTGCCTGGGGGTTGATCAACGGGGAGACCCAGTACTTC.

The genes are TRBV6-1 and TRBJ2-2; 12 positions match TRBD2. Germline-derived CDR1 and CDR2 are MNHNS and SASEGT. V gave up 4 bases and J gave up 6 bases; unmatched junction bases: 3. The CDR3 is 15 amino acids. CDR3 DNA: TGTGCCAGCAGTGCTCTAGCGGGAGGGGCCGGGGAGCTGTTTTTT. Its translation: CASSALAGGAGELFF.

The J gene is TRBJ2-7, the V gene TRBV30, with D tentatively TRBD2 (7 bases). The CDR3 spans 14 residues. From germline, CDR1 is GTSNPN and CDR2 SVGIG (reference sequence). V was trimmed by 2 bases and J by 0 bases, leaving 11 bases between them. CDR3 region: CAWSRGGRSYEQYF. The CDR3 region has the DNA TGTGCCTGGAGTCGCGGGGGCCGCTCCTACGAGCAGTACTTC.

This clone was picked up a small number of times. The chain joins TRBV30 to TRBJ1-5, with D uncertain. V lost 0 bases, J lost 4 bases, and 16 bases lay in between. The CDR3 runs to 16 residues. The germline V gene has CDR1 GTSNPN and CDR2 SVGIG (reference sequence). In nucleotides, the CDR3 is TGTGCCTGGAGTGTACGGGGAGGGTCGGGAAATCAGCCCCAGCATTTT. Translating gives CAWSVRGGSGNQPQHF.

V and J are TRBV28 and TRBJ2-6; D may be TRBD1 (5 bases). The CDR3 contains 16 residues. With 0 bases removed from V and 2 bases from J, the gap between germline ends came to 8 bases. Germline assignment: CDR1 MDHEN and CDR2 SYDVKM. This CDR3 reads CASSLWVGAGANVLTF. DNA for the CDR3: TGTGCCAGCAGTTTATGGGTAGGGGCTGGGGCCAACGTCCTGACTTTC.

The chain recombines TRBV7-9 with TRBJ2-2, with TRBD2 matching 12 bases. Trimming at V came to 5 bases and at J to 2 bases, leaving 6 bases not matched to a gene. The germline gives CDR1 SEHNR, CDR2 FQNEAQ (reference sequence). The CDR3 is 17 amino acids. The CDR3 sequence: CASSARTSGINTGELFF. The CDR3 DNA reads TGTGCCAGCAGCGCCAGGACTAGCGGGATTAACACCGGGGAGCTGTTTTTT. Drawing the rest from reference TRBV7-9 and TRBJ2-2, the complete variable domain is DTGVSQNPRHKITKRGQNVTFRCDPISEHNRLYWYRQTLGQGPEFLTYFQNEAQLEKSRLLSDRFSAERPKGSFSTLEIQRTEQGDSAMYLCASSARTSGINTGELFFGEGSRLTVL.

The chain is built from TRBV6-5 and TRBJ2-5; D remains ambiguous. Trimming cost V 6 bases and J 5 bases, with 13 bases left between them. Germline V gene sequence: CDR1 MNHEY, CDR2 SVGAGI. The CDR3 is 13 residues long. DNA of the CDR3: TGTGCCAGCAGCCCGGTGGGCGCGGAGACCCAGTACTTC. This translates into CASSPVGAETQYF.

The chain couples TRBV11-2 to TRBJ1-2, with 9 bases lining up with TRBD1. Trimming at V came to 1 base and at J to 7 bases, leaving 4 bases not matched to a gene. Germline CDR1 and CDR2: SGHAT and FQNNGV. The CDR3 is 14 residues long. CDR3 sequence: CASSLGTGVFGYTF. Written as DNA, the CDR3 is TGTGCCAGCAGCTTAGGGACAGGGGTTTTTGGCTACACCTTC.

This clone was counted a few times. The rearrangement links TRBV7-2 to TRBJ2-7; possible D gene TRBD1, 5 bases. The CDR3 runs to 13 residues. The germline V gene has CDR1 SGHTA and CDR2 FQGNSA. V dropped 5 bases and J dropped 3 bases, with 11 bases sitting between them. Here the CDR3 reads CASSVYGHYEQYF. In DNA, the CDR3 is TGTGCCAGCAGCGTCTATGGACACTACGAGCAGTACTTC.

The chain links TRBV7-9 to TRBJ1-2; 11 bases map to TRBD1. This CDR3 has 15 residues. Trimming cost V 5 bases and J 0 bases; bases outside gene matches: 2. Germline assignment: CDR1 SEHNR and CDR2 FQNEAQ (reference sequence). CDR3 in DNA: TGTGCCAGCAGCCGGACAGGGGGCACTAACTATGGCTACACCTTC. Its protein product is CASSRTGGTNYGYTF.